The T cell receptor beta chain described here comes from a study of T cells in women clearing cervical HPV infection. Study-level background: Control women cleared a single incident HPV16 infection within 12 months.

Clones were sequenced by immunoSEQ multiplex PCR, and TCRdb holds only the in-frame ones, with some missing. The table lists roughly 32,000 clones. Cervical HPV DNA detected by MY09/MY11 PCR, typed by dot-blot. The sequence was collected from a woman aged 18 to 75 with a cervical HPV16 infection that either progressed to CIN3+ or cleared (not recorded which). Sequencing was done on a sample of blood buffy coat.

CDR3 protein: CAIVDRGAYEQYF. Partial CDR3 DNA: TGTGCCATCGTGGACAGGGGTGCCTACGAG. The rearrangement links TRBV2 to TRBJ2-7; 9 nucleotides line up with TRBD1. The read finishes 3 residues shy of the CDR3 end, and the germline J gene is used to complete it. The CDR3 is 13 residues long. The germline gives CDR1 SNHLY, CDR2 FYNNEI. V dropped 10 bases and J dropped 2; count of bases not matched to a gene: 6.